A single sample is the source of the 28 T cell receptor beta chains below, sequenced in a study of cytomegalovirus exposure and HLA in healthy donors. Researchers ran the PCR with 60 Vbeta and 13 Jbeta primers. Assay used: immunoSEQ multiplex PCR; TCRdb lists only in-frame clones, some missing. The table records roughly 90,000 clones, over 65% of them present only once. The sequencing input was PBMCs. These receptors were collected from a woman aged 35 to 49 in good health and CMV-seropositive.

The table lists this clone with a few counts. The chain joins TRBV5-3 to TRBJ2-1, with 9 bases that match TRBD1. TRBV5-3 is labeled an ORF, and its function is uncertain. V lost 1 base, J lost 8 bases, and 19 bases stayed unmatched. The CDR3 length is 19 residues. In nucleotides, the CDR3 is TGTGCCAGAAGCTTGTTCAAGGACAGGGGTTTGAGAGGGCGCGATGAGCAGTTCTTC. Translating gives CARSLFKDRGLRGRDEQFF.

V usage is TRBV12-5 and J usage is TRBJ1-2; D perhaps matches TRBD1 (6 bases). Germline assignment: CDR1 LGHNT and CDR2 FRNRAP. The CDR3 totals 13 residues. V lost 6 bases and J 4 bases, leaving 12 bases between the germline ends. CDR3 sequence: CASGPGHLYGYTF. Written as DNA, the CDR3 is TGTGCTAGTGGCCCGGGACACCTCTATGGCTACACCTTC.

This clone was recorded only once. The junction departs from germline at one end; a sequencing error may be responsible. J is TRBJ2-3 and V is TRBV7-7, with 9 positions matching TRBD1. The CDR3 runs 15 residues. CDR1 and CDR2 (germline): SSHAT, FNYEAQ (reference sequence). The CDR3 is CASSQGQGSTDTQYF. CDR3 DNA sequence: TGTGCTAGCAGCCAGGGACAGGGATCAACAGATACGCAGTATTTT.

The V gene is TRBV29-1, the J gene TRBJ2-3, with D possibly being TRBD2 (6 bases). The length of the CDR3 is 12 residues. In germline, CDR1 is SQVTM, CDR2 ANQGSEA. V was pared by 6 bases and J by 3 bases, with 10 bases between. The CDR3 DNA sequence: TGCAGCGTGGGGGACTTAACAGATACGCAGTATTTT. It is translated as CSVGDLTDTQYF.

This chain joins TRBV14 and TRBJ2-1, with 11 positions matching TRBD2. This CDR3 spans 17 amino acids. J was trimmed by 9 bases and V by 5 bases; bases with no gene match: 15. Germline loops: CDR1 SGHDN, CDR2 FVKESK. CDR3 coding DNA: TGTGCCAGCAGCGCATCACCGGGACTAGCGGCCCGTTTTGAGCAGTTCTTC. Its protein is CASSASPGLAARFEQFF.

The V call is TRBV9, the J call TRBJ1-1; maybe TRBD1 (5 bases). This CDR3 has 15 residues. Germline V gives CDR1 SGDLS, CDR2 YYNGEE. V was shortened by 4 bases and J by 0 bases, with 13 bases between the two germline ends. The chain's CDR3 is CASSTDGQMNTEAFF. DNA for the CDR3: TGTGCCAGCAGCACCGATGGACAAATGAACACTGAAGCTTTCTTT.

V usage is TRBV7-2 and J usage is TRBJ2-7; D not resolved. This CDR3 spans 11 amino acids. The V and J ends lost 8 bases and 2 bases respectively, with 7 bases between them. Germline values: CDR1 SGHTA, CDR2 FQGNSA. The CDR3 DNA follows: TGTGCCAGCTCCCAGGCCTACGAGCAGTACTTC. Encoded protein: CASSQAYEQYF. The whole variable domain, filled in from reference TRBV7-2 and TRBJ2-7, reads GAGVSQSPSNKVTEKGKDVELRCDPISGHTALYWYRQSLGQGLEFLIYFQGNSAPDKSGLPSDRFSAERTGGSVSTLTIQRTQQEDSAVYLCASSQAYEQYFGPGTRLTVT.

The chain carries TRBV9 and TRBJ2-2; 7 positions agree with TRBD2. CDR1 is SGDLS, CDR2 YYNGEE, per germline. J was trimmed by 4 bases and V by 0 bases; bases with no gene match: 6. The CDR3 sequence is 16 residues long. In nucleotides, the CDR3 is TGTGCCAGCAGCGTAGCTGGGGGGGGAGTCACCGGGGAGCTGTTTTTT. Amino acids: CASSVAGGGVTGELFF.

This chain joins TRBV2 and TRBJ1-2, with TRBD1 matching over 9 bases. Germline lookup yields CDR1 SNHLY and CDR2 FYNNEI. The CDR3 length is 15 residues. V shed 5 bases, J shed 4 bases, and the junction held 8 bases outside the gene matches. The CDR3 DNA reads TGTGCCAGCAGTCAGGAGGGACAGGGTGCCTATGGCTACACCTTC. This sequence encodes CASSQEGQGAYGYTF. The whole variable domain, filled in from reference TRBV2 and TRBJ1-2, reads EPEVTQTPSHQVTQMGQEVILRCVPISNHLYFYWYRQILGQKVEFLVSFYNNEISEKSEIFDDQFSVERPDGSNFTLKIRSTKLEDSAMYFCASSQEGQGAYGYTFGSGTRLTVV.

The CDR3 loop is CASSLGTSTNYNEQFF. Here the CDR3 DNA reads TGTGCCAGCAGCTTGGGGACTAGCACTAACTACAATGAGCAGTTCTTC. The chain joins TRBV5-4 to TRBJ2-1, with 8 bases that match TRBD2. V dropped 0 bases and J dropped 3; count of bases not matched to a gene: 5. The germline gives CDR1 SGHNT, CDR2 YYREEE (reference sequence). This CDR3 contains 16 residues.

This chain connects TRBV6-5 to TRBJ2-2, with D tentatively TRBD2 (5 bases). Trimming took off 2 bases at V and 2 bases at J, with 9 bases between the two ends. The length of the CDR3 is 15 residues. CDR1 is MNHEY and CDR2 is SVGAGI in the germline V gene. The CDR3 spells CASSYDGVNTGELFF. The CDR3 DNA reads TGTGCCAGCAGTTACGACGGGGTCAACACCGGGGAGCTGTTTTTT.

The V gene is TRBV5-6, the J gene TRBJ1-5; D remains unclear. The CDR3 runs to 15 residues. Trimming took 1 base from V and 0 from J, leaving 8 bases between them. CDR1 SGHDT and CDR2 YYEEEE come from the germline V gene. The CDR3 loop is CASSLQTYSNQPQHF. The CDR3 DNA follows: TGTGCCAGCAGCTTGCAGACTTATAGCAATCAGCCCCAGCATTTT.

This chain connects TRBV6-1 to TRBJ2-3, with a possible D match to TRBD2 (6 bases). Trimming stripped 4 bases from V and 4 bases from J, with 21 bases between. CDR3 length equals 17 residues. Germline loops: CDR1 MNHNS, CDR2 SASEGT. The CDR3 here is CASSVSSPGVGADTQYF. CDR3 sequence (DNA): TGTGCCAGCAGTGTTAGTTCTCCGGGAGTTGGAGCAGATACGCAGTATTTT.

This chain joins TRBV15 and TRBJ1-1, with 7 bases that match TRBD1. The V gene's germline CDR1 is LNHNV and CDR2 YYDKDF (reference sequence). V shed 5 bases and J 2 bases; nucleotides not matched to a gene: 11. This CDR3 contains 16 residues. CDR3 sequence: CATSPYGTVSNTEAFF. CDR3 DNA sequence: TGTGCCACCAGCCCGTATGGGACAGTTTCTAACACTGAAGCTTTCTTT.

This chain links TRBV19 with TRBJ2-7, with 7 positions matching TRBD1. Unmatched junction bases numbered 15, after V lost 5 bases and J lost 2 bases. This CDR3 has 17 residues. CDR1 LNHDA and CDR2 SQIVND come from the germline V gene (reference sequence). CDR3: CASSLKTGRFLPYEQYF. The CDR3 coding sequence is TGTGCCAGTAGTTTAAAGACAGGGCGGTTTCTACCCTACGAGCAGTACTTC.

This chain links TRBV5-1 with TRBJ2-3; perhaps TRBD2 as D (6 bases). Trimming pared 4 bases from V and 5 bases from J, leaving 20 bases between. The CDR3 contains 16 residues. Per germline, CDR1 SGHRS and CDR2 YFSETQ. This CDR3 is CASSPRTSRSQDTQYF. The CDR3 nucleotides read TGCGCCAGCAGCCCAAGAACTAGCAGGAGTCAAGATACGCAGTATTTT.

About this clone: Its ends do not fully match the called genes, so a read error is possible. This chain connects TRBV7-9 to TRBJ2-7; 11 nucleotides agree with TRBD1. The germline V gene has CDR1 SEHNR and CDR2 FQNEAQ (reference sequence). The CDR3 runs to 15 residues. CDR3 sequence (DNA): TGTTCCAGCAGCTCCTTGGACAGGGGGCGGTACGAGCAGTACTTC. This codes for CSSSSLDRGRYEQYF.

The chain links TRBV2 to TRBJ2-1, with 7 bases lining up with TRBD2. The germline gives CDR1 SNHLY, CDR2 FYNNEI. This CDR3 has 13 residues. V was pared by 1 base and J by 12 bases, with 6 bases of the junction left unmatched. CDR3 DNA: TGTGCCAGCAGTGAAGTGGCTAGCGGCTTGCAGTTCTTC. It specifies CASSEVASGLQFF.

The chain has TRBV30 and TRBJ2-1; 9 bases are a match to TRBD2. CDR3 length: 15 residues. The junction had 10 bases not matched to a gene; V was cut back by 5 bases and J by 5 bases. The germline V gene encodes CDR1 GTSNPN and CDR2 SVGIG (reference sequence). The CDR3 reads CAWEDAGGRDNEQFF. For the CDR3, the DNA is TGTGCCTGGGAGGATGCGGGAGGGCGCGACAATGAGCAGTTCTTC.

V and J are TRBV28 and TRBJ2-1, with 8 bases matching TRBD2. Germline CDR1 MDHEN, CDR2 SYDVKM. The CDR3 sequence is 16 residues long. Unmatched junction bases numbered 13, after V lost 6 bases and J lost 6 bases. The CDR3 is CASRPGGDTPSNEQFF. CDR3 bases: TGTGCCAGCAGACCCGGGGGGGACACCCCCAGCAATGAGCAGTTCTTC.

With regard to this clone: Other DNA sequences from this sample encode an identical CDR3 as well. V is TRBV4-2 and J is TRBJ2-5; tentative D call: TRBD2 (7 bases). The germline V and J ends were trimmed by 1 base and 7 bases, with 19 bases remaining between them. Germline CDR1 reads LGHNA; CDR2 reads YNFKEQ. CDR3 size: 16 residues. This CDR3 is CASSQGTGGGPGTQYF. CDR3 sequence (DNA): TGTGCCAGCAGCCAAGGAACGGGGGGCGGACCCGGGACCCAGTACTTC.

J is TRBJ1-2 and V is TRBV7-2; 7 nucleotides match TRBD1. The CDR3 is made up of 13 amino acids. The germline CDR1 and CDR2 sequences are SGHTA and FQGNSA. Trimming took 11 bases from V and 5 from J; bases not matched to a gene: 11. CDR3 residues: CALRGTAEYGYTF. In DNA form, the CDR3 reads TGTGCCCTGCGCGGGACAGCGGAATATGGCTACACCTTC.

The V gene is TRBV27, the J gene TRBJ2-3; 9 positions agree with TRBD2. Germline V gives CDR1 MNHEY, CDR2 SMNVEV (reference sequence). The ends lost 7 bases at V and 1 base at J; junction bases unmatched: 6. The CDR3 consists of 15 residues. This chain's CDR3 is CASTQTSGGTDTQYF. For the CDR3, the DNA is TGTGCCAGCACCCAGACTAGCGGAGGCACAGATACGCAGTATTTT.

The V call is TRBV5-6, the J call TRBJ2-2, with D perhaps TRBD2 (7 bases). The germline V gene encodes CDR1 SGHDT and CDR2 YYEEEE. The CDR3 contains 18 residues. Trimming stripped 0 bases from V and 4 bases from J, with 19 bases between. The CDR3 DNA reads as TGTGCCAGCAGCTTGGATGTGACGGGGGGCTGGGGCACCGGGGAGCTGTTTTTT. Protein product: CASSLDVTGGWGTGELFF. The variable domain in full, with the rest retrieved from reference TRBV5-6 and TRBJ2-2, is DAGVTQSPTHLIKTRGQQVTLRCSPKSGHDTVSWYQQALGQGPQFIFQYYEEEERQRGNFPDRFSGHQFPNYSSELNVNALLLGDSALYLCASSLDVTGGWGTGELFFGEGSRLTVL.

The CDR3 coding sequence is TGTGCCAGTAGTGAGACCGGGACTGAAGCTTTCTTT. Protein product: CASSETGTEAFF. V gene TRBV19 combines with J gene TRBJ1-1; no firm D call. The V end lost 5 bases, the J end lost 5 bases, and 9 bases lay between the germline ends. CDR3 length equals 12 residues. Germline V CDR1 and CDR2: LNHDA, SQIVND (reference sequence).

The chain carries TRBV5-6 and TRBJ2-2; D is undetermined. Germline assignment: CDR1 SGHDT and CDR2 YYEEEE. Trimming took off 0 bases at V and 1 base at J, with 13 bases between the two ends. This CDR3 is built from 17 residues. The CDR3 DNA reads as TGTGCCAGCAGCTTGGAATATGCGATTCTGAACACCGGGGAGCTGTTTTTT. This sequence encodes CASSLEYAILNTGELFF.

The chain recombines TRBV4-3 with TRBJ2-2; D may be TRBD2 (5 bases). With 2 bases removed from V and 6 bases from J, the gap between germline ends came to 10 bases. Germline V gene lookup returns CDR1 LGHNA and CDR2 YSLEER. CDR3 size: 14 residues. CDR3 nucleotide sequence: TGCGCCAGCAGCCAAAGTCCAGCGGCCGGGGAGCTGTTTTTT. Its protein is CASSQSPAAGELFF.

This chain uses TRBV9 with TRBJ1-6; 10 positions agree with TRBD1. The CDR3 has 14 residues. Germline V gene data show CDR1 as SGDLS and CDR2 as YYNGEE. Trimming removed 0 bases from V and 10 bases from J; junction bases left unmatched: 1. The CDR3 here is CASSVGQGASPLHF. In nucleotides, the CDR3 is TGTGCCAGCAGCGTAGGACAGGGGGCCTCACCCCTCCACTTT.